These T cell receptor beta chains were read from a single sample in a study of blood T cell repertoires in COVID-19. The data were produced by immunoSEQ multiplex PCR, yet TCRdb's version contains in-frame clones alone and is incomplete. Counted here are under 65,000 clones, roughly four fifths occurring once; the ten biggest clones make up 30% to 40%. Specimen: peripheral blood. These receptors originate from a man in his fifties or sixties with COVID-19, enrolled during active disease. The CDR3 runs from the conserved cysteine through the conserved F or W. The D gene is left open where the match is weak. Part of the rows lack a size; the others show once, few, many or a class for expanded clones.

D: -
V: TRBV2
length: 12
size: -
J: TRBJ1-6
DNA: TGTGCCAGCAGTGAAGTGACATATCACCTCCACTTT
CDR3: CASSEVTYHLHF

D: TRBD1
V: TRBV11-2
length: 16
size: -
J: TRBJ1-2
DNA: TGTGCCAGCAGTTATATGCCGGGACAGGCCTCTGGTGGCTACACCTTC
CDR3: CASSYMPGQASGGYTF

D: -
V: TRBV6-5
length: 11
size: -
J: TRBJ1-3
DNA: TGTGCCAGCTCCTTTCTAGACACCATATATTTT
CDR3: CASSFLDTIYF

D: TRBD2
V: TRBV19
length: 13
size: -
J: TRBJ2-7
DNA: TGTGCCAGTGGCCCGGGAGGACAAGTTGGGAAGTACTTC
CDR3: CASGPGGQVGKYF

D: -
V: TRBV5-6
length: 13
size: -
J: TRBJ1-2
DNA: TGTGCCAGCAGCTTGCTCGGGGGTTACGGCTACACCTTC
CDR3: CASSLLGGYGYTF

D: -
V: TRBV2
length: 13
size: -
J: TRBJ1-2
DNA: TGTGCCAGGACAACTGGGGCGAACTATGGCTACACCTTC
CDR3: CARTTGANYGYTF

D: -
V: TRBV5-1
length: 14
size: -
J: TRBJ1-5
DNA: TGCGCCAGCAGCTTGGGTGGCGGGAATCAGCCCCAGCATTTT
CDR3: CASSLGGGNQPQHF

D: -
V: TRBV6-5
length: 15
size: -
J: TRBJ1-4
DNA: TGTGCCAGCAGTTACGCTACAGGGCAGGGTGAAAAACTGTTTTTT
CDR3: CASSYATGQGEKLFF

D: TRBD1
V: TRBV15
length: 16
size: -
J: TRBJ2-7
DNA: TGTGCCACCAGCAGGGGCCGGGGACAGGGGATCCACGAGCAGTACTTC
CDR3: CATSRGRGQGIHEQYF

D: -
V: TRBV12-3/TRBV12-4
length: 13
size: -
J: TRBJ2-7
DNA: TGTGCCAGCAGGAGGGGACTCCCCCACGAGCAGTACTTC
CDR3: CASRRGLPHEQYF

D: TRBD1
V: TRBV9
length: 15
size: few
J: TRBJ1-6
DNA: TGTGCCAGCAGCGTAGTCGACAGGGGGAACTCACCCCTCCACTTT
CDR3: CASSVVDRGNSPLHF

D: TRBD2
V: TRBV5-4
length: 13
size: -
J: TRBJ2-7
DNA: TGTGCCAGCAGCTCGCGGGGGGCCTACGAGCAGTACTTC
CDR3: CASSSRGAYEQYF

D: -
V: TRBV7-3
length: 16
size: -
J: TRBJ2-3
DNA: TGTGCCAGCAGCCTCCGCGCGGGATCGGGTACAGATACGCAGTATTTT
CDR3: CASSLRAGSGTDTQYF

D: TRBD2
V: TRBV7-2
length: 15
size: -
J: TRBJ2-3
DNA: TGTGCCAGCAGCGCTGGACTAGCGGCCACAGATACGCAGTATTTT
CDR3: CASSAGLAATDTQYF

D: -
V: TRBV3-1/TRBV3-2
length: 15
size: -
J: TRBJ1-5
DNA: TGTGCCAGCAGCCAAGGGGGCAGGGGAGCGCAGCCCCAGCATTTT
CDR3: CASSQGGRGAQPQHF

D: TRBD1
V: TRBV19
length: 14
size: -
J: TRBJ2-1
DNA: TGTGCCAGTACCCAGGACAGGGTCGACAATGAGCAGTTCTTC
CDR3: CASTQDRVDNEQFF

D: TRBD1
V: TRBV5-1
length: 21
size: -
J: TRBJ2-2
DNA: TGCGCCAGCAGCTTGGCCGTATGGAGACAGGGGCTGAAAGGTTCCACCGGGGAGCTGTTTTTT
CDR3: CASSLAVWRQGLKGSTGELFF

D: TRBD1
V: TRBV12-3/TRBV12-4
length: 13
size: -
J: TRBJ1-1
DNA: TGTGCCAGCAGTCTGGACAGGGACGGTGAAGCTTTCTTT
CDR3: CASSLDRDGEAFF

D: -
V: TRBV2
length: 14
size: few
J: TRBJ1-5
DNA: TGTGCCAGCAGTCCACAGCTTAGCAATCAGCCCCAGCATTTT
CDR3: CASSPQLSNQPQHF

D: -
V: TRBV16
length: 14
size: few
J: TRBJ2-7
DNA: TGTGCCAGCAGCCAATTTGCAGGGGTAGACGAGCAGTACTTC
CDR3: CASSQFAGVDEQYF

D: TRBD2
V: TRBV9
length: 16
size: -
J: TRBJ2-2
DNA: TGTGCCAGCCGGGTCGGCGGGGGGATAGGTACCGGGGAGCTGTTTTTT
CDR3: CASRVGGGIGTGELFF

D: -
V: TRBV19
length: 15
size: -
J: TRBJ1-3
DNA: TGTGCCAGTAGAGGACAACAGAGACCTGGAAACACCATATATTTT
CDR3: CASRGQQRPGNTIYF

D: -
V: TRBV2
length: 14
size: -
J: TRBJ1-5
DNA: TGTGCCAGCAGGGTCGACAGAAGCAATCAGCCCCAGCATTTT
CDR3: CASRVDRSNQPQHF

D: -
V: TRBV19
length: 12
size: -
J: TRBJ2-1
DNA: TGTGCCAGTAGGAACGGGTGGAATGAGCAGTTCTTC
CDR3: CASRNGWNEQFF

D: -
V: TRBV5-6
length: 16
size: -
J: TRBJ1-5
DNA: TGTGCCAGCAGCTTCCCATCGGCGGGACTCTATCAGCCCCAGCATTTT
CDR3: CASSFPSAGLYQPQHF

D: TRBD1
V: TRBV7-9
length: 17
size: -
J: TRBJ2-3
DNA: TGTGCCAGCAGCTTAGGTAGGAGACAGGGTTACACAGATACGCAGTATTTT
CDR3: CASSLGRRQGYTDTQYF

D: -
V: TRBV12-3/TRBV12-4
length: 13
size: few
J: TRBJ2-1
DNA: TGTGCCAGCAGTTTTCACGGGGACAATGAGCAGTTCTTC
CDR3: CASSFHGDNEQFF

D: -
V: TRBV10-3
length: 14
size: -
J: TRBJ1-6
DNA: TGTGCCATCAGTGGGCAGGGTTATAATTCACCCCTCCACTTT
CDR3: CAISGQGYNSPLHF

D: -
V: TRBV12-3/TRBV12-4
length: 13
size: once
J: TRBJ1-5
DNA: TGTGCCAGCAGCGCGGGGTTGAATCAGCCCCAGCATTTT
CDR3: CASSAGLNQPQHF

D: TRBD2
V: TRBV4-2
length: 16
size: few
J: TRBJ2-3
DNA: TGTGCCAGCAGCCAAGAAGTAAGCGGGGGTACAGATACGCAGTATTTT
CDR3: CASSQEVSGGTDTQYF

D: -
V: TRBV6-5
length: 15
size: -
J: TRBJ2-7
DNA: TGTGCCAGCAGTTCCTCCTCTAAATCCCCCTACGAGCAGTACTTC
CDR3: CASSSSSKSPYEQYF

D: TRBD1
V: TRBV5-4
length: 14
size: -
J: TRBJ1-1
DNA: TGTGCCAGCAGCAGCAACAGGGGTGGCACTGAAGCTTTCTTT
CDR3: CASSSNRGGTEAFF

D: -
V: TRBV19
length: 15
size: -
J: TRBJ1-5
DNA: TGTGCCAGTAGTTCCGGGGGGGCTAGCAATCAGCCCCAGCATTTT
CDR3: CASSSGGASNQPQHF

D: -
V: TRBV5-4
length: 13
size: -
J: TRBJ2-5
DNA: TGTGCCAGCAGCTTGTTAGTTGGAGAGACCCAGTACTTC
CDR3: CASSLLVGETQYF

D: -
V: TRBV6-5
length: 11
size: -
J: TRBJ2-1
DNA: TGTGCCAGTATTCGGGGAAATGAGCAGTTCTTC
CDR3: CASIRGNEQFF

D: TRBD2
V: TRBV2
length: 16
size: -
J: TRBJ2-3
DNA: TGTGCCAGCAGTGAAATCGGGGGGTCCCCCCCAGATACGCAGTATTTT
CDR3: CASSEIGGSPPDTQYF

D: TRBD1
V: TRBV5-1
length: 14
size: -
J: TRBJ1-2
DNA: TGCGCCAGCAGCCCTAGGACAGGGATGGGCGGCTACACCTTC
CDR3: CASSPRTGMGGYTF

D: TRBD1
V: TRBV11-1
length: 12
size: -
J: TRBJ2-7
DNA: TGTGCCAGCAGCGAAACAGGGGCCGAGCAGTACTTC
CDR3: CASSETGAEQYF

D: TRBD1
V: TRBV6-1
length: 19
size: once
J: TRBJ1-1
DNA: TGTGCCAGCAGTGAAGGCGGACAGGGGGTAAACGGAAGGAACACTGAAGCTTTCTTT
CDR3: CASSEGGQGVNGRNTEAFF